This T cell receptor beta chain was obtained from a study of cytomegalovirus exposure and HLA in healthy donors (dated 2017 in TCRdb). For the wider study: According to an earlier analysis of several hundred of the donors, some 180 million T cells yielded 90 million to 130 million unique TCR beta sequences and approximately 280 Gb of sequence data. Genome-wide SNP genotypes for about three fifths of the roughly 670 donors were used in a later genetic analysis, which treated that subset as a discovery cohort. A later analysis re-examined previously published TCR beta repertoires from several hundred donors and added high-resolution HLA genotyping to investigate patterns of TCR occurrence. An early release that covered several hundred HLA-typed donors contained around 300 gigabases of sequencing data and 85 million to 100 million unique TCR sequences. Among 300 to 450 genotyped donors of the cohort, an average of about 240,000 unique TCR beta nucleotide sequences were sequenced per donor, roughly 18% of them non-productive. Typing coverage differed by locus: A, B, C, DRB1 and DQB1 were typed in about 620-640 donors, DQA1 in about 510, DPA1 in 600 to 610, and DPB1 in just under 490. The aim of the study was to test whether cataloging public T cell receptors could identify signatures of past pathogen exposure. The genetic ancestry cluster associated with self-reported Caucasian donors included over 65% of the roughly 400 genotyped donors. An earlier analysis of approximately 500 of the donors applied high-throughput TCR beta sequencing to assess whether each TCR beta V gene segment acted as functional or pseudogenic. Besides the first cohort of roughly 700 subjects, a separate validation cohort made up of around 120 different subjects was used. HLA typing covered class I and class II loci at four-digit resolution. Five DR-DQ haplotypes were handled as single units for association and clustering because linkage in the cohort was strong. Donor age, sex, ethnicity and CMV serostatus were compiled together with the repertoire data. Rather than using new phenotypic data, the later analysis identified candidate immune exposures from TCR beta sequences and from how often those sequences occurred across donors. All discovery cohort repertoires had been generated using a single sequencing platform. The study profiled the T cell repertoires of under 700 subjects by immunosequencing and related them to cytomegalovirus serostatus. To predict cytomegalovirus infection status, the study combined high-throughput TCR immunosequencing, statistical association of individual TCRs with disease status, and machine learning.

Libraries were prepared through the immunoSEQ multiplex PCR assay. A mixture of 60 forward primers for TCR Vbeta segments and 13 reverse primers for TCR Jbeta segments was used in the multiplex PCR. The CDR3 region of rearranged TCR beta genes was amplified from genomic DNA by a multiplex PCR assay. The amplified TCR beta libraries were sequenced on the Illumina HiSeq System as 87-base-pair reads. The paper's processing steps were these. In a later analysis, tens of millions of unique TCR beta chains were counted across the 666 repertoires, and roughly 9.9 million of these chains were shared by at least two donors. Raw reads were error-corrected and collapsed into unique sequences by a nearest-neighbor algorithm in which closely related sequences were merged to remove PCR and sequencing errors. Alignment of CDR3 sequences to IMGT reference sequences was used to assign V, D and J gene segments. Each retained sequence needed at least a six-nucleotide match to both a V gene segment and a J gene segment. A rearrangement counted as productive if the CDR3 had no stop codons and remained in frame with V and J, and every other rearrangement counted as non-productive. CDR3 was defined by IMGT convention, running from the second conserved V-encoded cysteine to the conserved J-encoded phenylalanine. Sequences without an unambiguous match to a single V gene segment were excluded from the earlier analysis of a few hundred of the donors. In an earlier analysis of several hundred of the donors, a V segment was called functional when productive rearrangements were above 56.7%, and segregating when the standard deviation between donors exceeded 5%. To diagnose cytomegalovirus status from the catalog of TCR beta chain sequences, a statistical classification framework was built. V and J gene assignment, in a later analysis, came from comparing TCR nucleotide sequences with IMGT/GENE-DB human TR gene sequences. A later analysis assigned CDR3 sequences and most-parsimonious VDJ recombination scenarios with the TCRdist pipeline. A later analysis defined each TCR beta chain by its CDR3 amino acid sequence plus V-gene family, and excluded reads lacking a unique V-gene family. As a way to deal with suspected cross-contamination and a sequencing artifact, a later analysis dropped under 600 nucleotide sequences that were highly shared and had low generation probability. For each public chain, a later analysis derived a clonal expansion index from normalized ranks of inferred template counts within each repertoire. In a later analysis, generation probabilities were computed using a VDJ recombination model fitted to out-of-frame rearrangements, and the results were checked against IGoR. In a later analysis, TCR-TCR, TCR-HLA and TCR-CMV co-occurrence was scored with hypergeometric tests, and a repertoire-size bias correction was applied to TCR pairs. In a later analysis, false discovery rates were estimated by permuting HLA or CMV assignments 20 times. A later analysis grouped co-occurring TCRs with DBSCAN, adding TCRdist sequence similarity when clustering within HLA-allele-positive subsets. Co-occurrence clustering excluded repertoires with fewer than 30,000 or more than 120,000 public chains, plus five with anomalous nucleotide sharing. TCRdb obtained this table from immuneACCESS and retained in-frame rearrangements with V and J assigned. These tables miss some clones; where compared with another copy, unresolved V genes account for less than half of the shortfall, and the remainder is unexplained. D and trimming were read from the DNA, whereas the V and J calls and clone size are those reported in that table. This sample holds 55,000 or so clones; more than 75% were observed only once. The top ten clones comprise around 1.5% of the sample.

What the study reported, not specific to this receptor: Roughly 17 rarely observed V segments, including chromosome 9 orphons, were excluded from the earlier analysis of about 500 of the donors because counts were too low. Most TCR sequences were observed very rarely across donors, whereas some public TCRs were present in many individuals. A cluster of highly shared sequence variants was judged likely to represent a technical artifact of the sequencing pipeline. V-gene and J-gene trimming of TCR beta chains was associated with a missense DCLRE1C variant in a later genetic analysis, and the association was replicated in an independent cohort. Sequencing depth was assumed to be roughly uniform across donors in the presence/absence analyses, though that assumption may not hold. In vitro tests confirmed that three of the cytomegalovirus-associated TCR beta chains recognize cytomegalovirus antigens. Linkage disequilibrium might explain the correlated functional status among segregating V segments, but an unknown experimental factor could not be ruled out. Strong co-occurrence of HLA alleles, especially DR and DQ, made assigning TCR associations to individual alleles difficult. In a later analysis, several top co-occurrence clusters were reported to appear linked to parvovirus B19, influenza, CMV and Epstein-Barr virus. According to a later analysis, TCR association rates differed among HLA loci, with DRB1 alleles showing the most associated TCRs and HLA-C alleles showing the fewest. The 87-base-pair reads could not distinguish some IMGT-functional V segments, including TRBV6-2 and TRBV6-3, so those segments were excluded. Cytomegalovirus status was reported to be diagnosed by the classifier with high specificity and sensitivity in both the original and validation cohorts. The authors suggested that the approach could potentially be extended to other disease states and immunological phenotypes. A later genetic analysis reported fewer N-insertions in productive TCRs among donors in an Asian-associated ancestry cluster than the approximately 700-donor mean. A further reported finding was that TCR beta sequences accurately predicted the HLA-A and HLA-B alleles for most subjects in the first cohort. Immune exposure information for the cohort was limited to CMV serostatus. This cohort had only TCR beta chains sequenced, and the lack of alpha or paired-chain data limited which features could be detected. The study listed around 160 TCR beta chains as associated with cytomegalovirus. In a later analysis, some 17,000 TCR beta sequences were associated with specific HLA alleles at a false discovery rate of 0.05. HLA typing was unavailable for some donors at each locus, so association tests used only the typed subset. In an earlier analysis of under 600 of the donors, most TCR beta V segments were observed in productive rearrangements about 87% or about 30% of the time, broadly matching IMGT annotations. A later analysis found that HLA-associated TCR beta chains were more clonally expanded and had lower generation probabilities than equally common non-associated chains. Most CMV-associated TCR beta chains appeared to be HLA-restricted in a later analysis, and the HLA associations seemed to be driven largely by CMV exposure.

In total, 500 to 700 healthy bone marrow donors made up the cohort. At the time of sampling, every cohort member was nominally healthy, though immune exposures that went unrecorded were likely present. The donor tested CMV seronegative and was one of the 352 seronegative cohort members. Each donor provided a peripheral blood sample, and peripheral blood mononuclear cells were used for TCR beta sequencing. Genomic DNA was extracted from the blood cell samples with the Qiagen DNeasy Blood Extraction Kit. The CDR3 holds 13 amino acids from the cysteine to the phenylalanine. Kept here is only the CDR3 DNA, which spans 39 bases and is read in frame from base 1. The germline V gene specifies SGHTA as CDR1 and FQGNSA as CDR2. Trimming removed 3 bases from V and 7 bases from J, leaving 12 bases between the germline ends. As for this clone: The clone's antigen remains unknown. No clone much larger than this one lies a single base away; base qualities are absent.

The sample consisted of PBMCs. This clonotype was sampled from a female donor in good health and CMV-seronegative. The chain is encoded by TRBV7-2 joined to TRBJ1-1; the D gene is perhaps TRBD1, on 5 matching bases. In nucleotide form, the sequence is TGTGCCAGCAGCTTTAGGGGCCTGGGTGAAGCTTTCTTT. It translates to CASSFRGLGEAFF.